This T cell receptor (beta chain) was observed in a study of cytotoxic CD8 clonotypes in ibrutinib-treated CLL. TCRdb's copy holds only in-frame clones and misses some; the assay was immunoSEQ multiplex PCR. The data contain roughly 70,000 clones, more than 75% of them singletons. The source is a human donor with chronic lymphocytic leukemia. The material sequenced was PBMCs, taken at disease progression, from a patient treated with ibrutinib.

The CDR3 coding sequence is TGCGCCAGCAGCTTCGGGACAGCCCTAGCCAAAAACATTCAGTACTTC. This gives the protein CASSFGTALAKNIQYF. The chain carries TRBV5-1 and TRBJ2-4; 7 nucleotides line up with TRBD1. This CDR3 has 16 residues. V was pared by 2 bases and J by 0 bases, with 5 bases of the junction left unmatched. Per the germline V gene, CDR1 is SGHRS and CDR2 is YFSETQ.